This TCR beta chain was sequenced during a study of blood T cell repertoires in COVID-19. Overall study: Acute and convalescent COVID-19 samples came from the United States, Italy and Spain.

CDR3 length equals 15 residues. Trimming removed 2 bases from V and 5 bases from J, with 14 bases in between. CDR1 and CDR2 (germline): MNHNS, SASEGT. TCRdb's table, derived via immunoSEQ multiplex PCR, lists solely in-frame clones and lacks some. The sample contains 130,000 to 150,000 clones, around four fifths of which appear only once. The chain uses TRBV6-1 and TRBJ2-3; tentatively, D is TRBD2 (5 bases). Sequencing was carried out using PBMCs or T cells enriched from blood (not recorded which). The receptor comes from a woman aged 40 to 50 who had recovered from COVID-19. CDR3: CASSESKLAIDTQYF. CDR3 DNA: TGTGCCAGCAGTGAAAGTAAGCTAGCCATAGATACGCAGTATTTT.